Included here is one T cell receptor (beta chain) sequence, with context. Across 20 to 25 US areas, participants ranged in age from 18 to 89 years. Participants' reported clinical history set cohort assignment. Recovered status in Cohort 3 required two negative PCRs, clearance, or symptom resolution. V was shortened by 4 bases and J by 8 bases, with 21 bases between the two germline ends. Per the germline V gene, CDR1 is SGHNT and CDR2 is YYREEE (reference sequence). The CDR3 is 15 amino acids. This entry comes from a study of blood T cell repertoires in COVID-19. Repertoires were generated with immunoSEQ multiplex PCR, while TCRdb's copy carries only in-frame clones and drops some. The table has some 370,000 clones, roughly 87% seen once; the top ten hold 5% to 6%.

The sequenced sample consisted of PBMCs or T cells enriched from blood (not recorded which). This sequence originates from a woman aged 45 to 65 who had recovered from COVID-19. The chain employs TRBV5-4 and TRBJ1-2, with a weak D call TRBD1 (5 bases). CDR3 DNA: TGTGCCAGCAGCGGGAGGACACACCGGGGAGGAGGCTACACCTTC. The encoded protein is CASSGRTHRGGGYTF.